This T cell receptor (beta chain) stems from a study of cytomegalovirus exposure and HLA in healthy donors. General observations from the study: Most observed TCR sequences were rare, whereas some public TCRs were detected in many donors.

The method was immunoSEQ multiplex PCR; TCRdb's version includes in-frame clones alone and lacks a portion of them. The repertoire includes over 200,000 clones, 90% of them detected once, and approximately 0.34% sits in the top ten. As regards this clone: Its antigen is unknown.

This TCR was sampled from a woman under 30 in good health and CMV-seronegative. The sequenced sample was PBMCs.

The CDR3 nucleotides read TGTGCCAGCACCCTAGGGGGTGGGGCCTACGAGCAGTACTTC. Protein: CASTLGGGAYEQYF. The rearrangement joins TRBV28 to TRBJ2-7; possible D gene TRBD1, 6 bases. Germline assignment: CDR1 MDHEN and CDR2 SYDVKM. Trimming pared 7 bases from V and 2 bases from J, leaving 15 bases between. The CDR3 length is 14 residues.